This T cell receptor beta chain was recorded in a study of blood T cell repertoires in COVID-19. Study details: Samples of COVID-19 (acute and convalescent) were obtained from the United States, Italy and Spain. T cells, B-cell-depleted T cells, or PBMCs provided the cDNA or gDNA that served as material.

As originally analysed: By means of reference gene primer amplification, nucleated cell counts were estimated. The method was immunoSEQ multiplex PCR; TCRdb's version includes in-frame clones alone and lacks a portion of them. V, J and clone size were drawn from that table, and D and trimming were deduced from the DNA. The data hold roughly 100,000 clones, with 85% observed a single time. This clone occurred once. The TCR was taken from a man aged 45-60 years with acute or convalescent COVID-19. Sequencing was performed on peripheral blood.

CDR3 sequence: CATSSYEQAGGGDTQYF. The CDR3 nucleotides read TGTGCCACCAGTTCCTATGAGCAAGCGGGAGGTGGAGATACGCAGTATTTT. This chain joins TRBV24-1 and TRBJ2-3, with TRBD2 matching 9 bases. After removal of 6 bases from V and 5 bases from J, the junction contained 14 bases not matched to a gene. CDR1 and CDR2 (germline): KGHDR, SFDVKD. The CDR3 is made up of 17 amino acids.